These 20 T cell receptor beta chains came from one sample sequenced in a study of metastatic and nonmetastatic thyroid tumors. TCRdb reassembled clones from the PCR reads with MiXCR. Among roughly 21,000 clones listed, approximately 25% were seen once. No treatment had been given to any patient before thyroid surgery. The source material was blood. These receptors came from a female donor with papillary thyroid cancer or a benign thyroid nodule (not recorded which). Some clones in this sample may be carry-over from other donors' samples.

Relative to its sample, this clone is medium-sized. The J gene is TRBJ1-3, the V gene TRBV6-1; D might be TRBD1 (5 bases). This CDR3 is built from 15 residues. Trimming cost V 6 bases and J 0 bases, with 12 bases left between them. From germline, CDR1 is MNHNS and CDR2 SASEGT. Written as DNA, the CDR3 is TGTGCCAGCAGGCCGGGACCGGACTCTGGAAACACCATATATTTT. This encodes CASRPGPDSGNTIYF.

V is TRBV11-3 and J is TRBJ2-7, with no clear D. CDR1 SGHNT and CDR2 YENEEA come from the germline V gene. The CDR3 loop spans 14 amino acids. The V and J ends lost 1 base and 4 bases respectively, with 11 bases between them. The CDR3 sequence: CASSLGHRVYEQYV. The CDR3, as DNA: TGTGCCAGCAGCTTAGGTCACCGGGTGTACGAGCAGTACGTC.

This clone qualifies as medium-sized. This chain links TRBV24-1 with TRBJ2-3; maybe TRBD2 (6 bases). Germline CDR1 and CDR2: KGHDR and SFDVKD. V gave up 2 bases and J gave up 7 bases, with 9 bases separating them. This CDR3 spans 13 amino acids. The CDR3 reads CATSDSGVNTQYF. DNA for the CDR3: TGTGCCACCAGTGATTCGGGGGTTAATACGCAGTATTTT.

This clone was seen at least ten times. The chain links TRBV7-2 to TRBJ1-1; the match to TRBD1 covers 11 bases. J lost 13 bases, V lost 4 bases, and 11 bases had no gene match. The CDR3 has 14 residues. Germline-derived CDR1 and CDR2 are SGHTA and FQGNSA. Written as DNA, the CDR3 is TGTGCCAGCAGCTCGGGAGGACAGGGGGCGAGAGGTTTCTTT. Translation: CASSSGGQGARGFF.

By share of the sample, this clone is medium-sized (0.01 to 0.1%). As the CDR3 is not closed by the conserved phenylalanine or tryptophan, this likely results from a read error. The DNA is left out, because the CDR3 cannot be placed on it with certainty; the CDR3 is given as TCRdb lists it. V and J are TRBV20-1 and TRBJ1-6. The CDR3 is 10 amino acids in total, end residues counted. In germline, CDR1 is DFQATT, CDR2 SNEGSKA (reference sequence). CDR3 region: CSARGGGPTR.

This clone came up many times. The chain joins TRBV18 to TRBJ1-2; possible D gene TRBD1, 6 bases. The CDR3 length is 15 residues. Trimming removed 1 base at V and 4 bases at J, with 13 bases between. Germline-derived CDR1 and CDR2 are KGHSH and LQKENI. CDR3 loop: CASSPQGDGVYGYTF. Here the CDR3 DNA reads TGTGCCAGCTCACCACAGGGGGACGGGGTCTATGGCTACACCTTC. Full variable domain (missing parts from reference TRBV18 and TRBJ1-2): NAGVMQNPRHLVRRRGQEARLRCSPMKGHSHVYWYRQLPEEGLKFMVYLQKENIIDESGMPKERFSAEFPKEGPSILRIQQVVRGDSAAYFCASSPQGDGVYGYTFGSGTRLTVV.

This clone has at least ten counts. The CDR3 DNA is TGTGCCATCAGCCCTCTTAGCGGATCGAACACCGGGGAGCTGTTTTTT. Its protein product is CAISPLSGSNTGELFF. The chain is built from TRBV10-3 and TRBJ2-2; a possible D gene is TRBD2 (6 bases). This CDR3 contains 16 residues. V was cut by 6 bases and J by 0 bases, with 14 bases left in between. Per the germline V gene, CDR1 is ENHRY and CDR2 is SYGVKD.

This clone was observed at least ten times. The gene calls are TRBV25-1 and TRBJ1-6; D ambiguous. The germline CDR1 and CDR2 sequences are MGHDK and SYGVNS. Trimming stripped 4 bases from V and 5 bases from J, with 9 bases between. The CDR3 has 14 amino acids. In nucleotides, the CDR3 is TGTGCCAGCAGTGGAGAGACCGATAATTCACCCCTCCACTTT. Translating it yields CASSGETDNSPLHF.

This clone ranks as medium-sized. J is TRBJ1-1 and V is TRBV7-2; 7 positions match TRBD1. V lost 5 bases, J lost 0 bases, and 9 bases stayed unmatched. The CDR3 has 16 residues. In germline, CDR1 is SGHTA, CDR2 FQGNSA. The CDR3 is CASSSRQGIMNTEAFF. The DNA of the CDR3 is TGTGCCAGCAGCAGCCGACAGGGCATAATGAACACTGAAGCTTTCTTT.

The rearrangement joins TRBV6-2 or TRBV6-3 to TRBJ1-3; TRBD1 agrees at 9 bases. J lost 0 bases, V lost 7 bases, and 10 bases had no gene match. The CDR3 is 17 amino acids. Looked up from germline, CDR1 is MNHEY and CDR2 is SVGEGT. The CDR3: CASNSQGAGDSGNTIYF. DNA for the CDR3: TGTGCCAGCAACTCACAGGGGGCGGGGGACTCTGGAAACACCATATATTTT.

This clone was counted at least ten times. The chain carries TRBV28 and TRBJ1-2; a weak D match, TRBD1 (6 bases). CDR3 length: 15 residues. Trimming stripped 7 bases from V and 6 bases from J, with 21 bases between. CDR1 MDHEN and CDR2 SYDVKM come from the germline V gene. The CDR3 reads CASTLPTLQGNGYTF. The CDR3 DNA reads as TGTGCCAGCACCTTGCCCACACTACAGGGTAATGGCTACACCTTC.

The chain employs TRBV5-1 and TRBJ2-7; unclear D gene. The germline V and J ends were trimmed by 3 bases and 4 bases, with 17 bases remaining between them. CDR3 length equals 15 residues. Germline CDR1 SGHRS, CDR2 YFSETQ. CDR3 region: CASSSGYKIEYEQYF. CDR3 sequence (DNA): TGCGCCAGCAGCTCTGGGTATAAGATAGAATACGAGCAGTACTTC.

This sequence joins TRBV27 and TRBJ1-2; perhaps TRBD1 as D (5 bases). This CDR3 is built from 13 residues. The germline V and J ends were trimmed by 8 bases and 0 bases, with 10 bases remaining between them. From germline, CDR1 is MNHEY and CDR2 SMNVEV (reference sequence). CDR3 region: CASRGHSNYGYTF. The CDR3 bases are TGTGCCAGCCGCGGACATTCTAACTATGGCTACACCTTC.

This clone appeared a few times. The chain is built from TRBV6-1 and TRBJ1-6; tentatively, D is TRBD1 (6 bases). Trimming left V 7 bases short and J 6 bases short, with 10 bases between. The CDR3 is made up of 13 amino acids. Germline V gene lookup returns CDR1 MNHNS and CDR2 SASEGT. In nucleotides, the CDR3 is TGTGCCAGCAATGGACAGACTAATTCACCCCTCCACTTT. As protein: CASNGQTNSPLHF.

Many counts were recorded for this clone. J is TRBJ2-3 and V is TRBV5-5; 10 bases fit TRBD2. With 4 bases clipped from V and 4 bases from J, the junction kept 6 bases outside the gene matches. The CDR3 has 15 residues. Germline values: CDR1 SGHKS, CDR2 YYEKEE (reference sequence). CDR3 loop: CASSLTSGESDTQYF. DNA of the CDR3: TGTGCCAGCAGCCTTACTAGCGGGGAATCAGATACGCAGTATTTT.

V and J are TRBV11-3 and TRBJ2-3; the D is unclear. Germline V gene data show CDR1 as SGHNT and CDR2 as YENEEA. The length of the CDR3 is 10 residues. Trimming took 3 bases from V and 6 from J, leaving 1 base between them. DNA for the CDR3: TGTGCCAGCAGCTTGGATACGCAGTATTTT. It is translated as CASSLDTQYF.

This clone ranks as medium-sized. The chain couples TRBV7-2 to TRBJ2-7; TRBD2 agrees at 8 bases. The germline gives CDR1 SGHTA, CDR2 FQGNSA. V was pared by 3 bases and J by 1 base, with 5 bases of the junction left unmatched. The CDR3 loop spans 15 amino acids. This CDR3 reads CASSLNSGVSYEQYF. CDR3 DNA: TGTGCCAGCAGCTTGAATAGCGGGGTGTCCTACGAGCAGTACTTC.

To note about this clone: Other DNA sequences in the same sample also yield this CDR3. The chain joins TRBV10-1 to TRBJ2-7; no reliable D call. Germline values: CDR1 WNHNN, CDR2 SYGVQD (reference sequence). V dropped 11 bases and J dropped 3 bases, with 14 bases sitting between them. This CDR3 is 12 amino acids long. CDR3: CASSVTSYEQYF. CDR3 sequence (DNA): TGCGCCTCCAGTGTGACAAGCTACGAGCAGTACTTC.

This clone has at least ten counts. This chain uses TRBV14 with TRBJ1-1; D call uncertain. This CDR3 contains 14 residues. Germline V gene data show CDR1 as SGHDN and CDR2 as FVKESK. V gave up 4 bases and J gave up 3 bases, with 12 bases separating them. The CDR3 here is CASSLYRGYTEAFF. The CDR3 DNA sequence: TGTGCCAGCAGCCTGTATCGCGGGTACACTGAAGCTTTCTTT.

This clone was observed at least ten times. This chain uses TRBV3-1 with TRBJ2-7; tentatively, D is TRBD2 (6 bases). The germline V gene encodes CDR1 LGHDT and CDR2 YNNKEL (reference sequence). The CDR3 covers 15 residues. V lost 1 base to trimming and J lost 2 bases, with 12 bases between them. This chain's CDR3 is CASSQGRVRTYEQYF. The DNA of the CDR3 is TGTGCCAGCAGCCAAGGGAGGGTTAGGACCTACGAGCAGTACTTC.